Listed below are T cell receptor beta chains from one sample, sequenced in a study of T cell changes during pregnancy in multiple sclerosis. Profiling relied on immunoSEQ multiplex PCR, and the TCRdb table lists in-frame clones only, not all of them. The sample records about 74,000 clones, roughly 91% being singletons. The sample consisted of peripheral blood, taken in the third trimester of pregnancy. Source of these receptors: a female donor with multiple sclerosis, enrolled in a pregnancy study. The CDR3 runs from the conserved cysteine through the conserved F or W. The D gene is left open where the match is weak. Not every row has a clone size; where given, it reads once, few, many or a size class.

>.|TRBV27|TRBJ1-1|.
TGTGCCAGCAGTTTAGGGAGGGACACTGAAGCTTTCTTT
CASSLGRDTEAFF
>.|TRBV30|TRBJ1-5|.
TGTGCCTGGAGTTTGACCTGGAGTCAGCCCCAGCATTTT
CAWSLTWSQPQHF
>.|TRBV7-7|TRBJ2-1|.
TGTGCTAGCAGCTTCGGGGGGCCATACAATGAGCAGTTCTTC
CASSFGGPYNEQFF
>.|TRBV6-5|TRBJ1-1|.
TGTGCCAGCACCGATTTGGAGGGCACTGAAGCTTTCTTT
CASTDLEGTEAFF
>TRBD2|TRBV7-2|TRBJ2-1|.
TGTGCCAGCAGCTTACAGCGGGGGGGCCTCAATGAGCAGTTCTTC
CASSLQRGGLNEQFF
>TRBD1|TRBV7-2|TRBJ2-5|once
TGTGCCAGCAGCTCCCGGACAGGGACGATGGAGACCCAGTACTTC
CASSSRTGTMETQYF
>TRBD2|TRBV5-1|TRBJ2-5|.
TGCGCCAGCAGGTTCGGAACCGGGACTACTCAAGAGACCCAGTACTTC
CASRFGTGTTQETQYF
>.|TRBV9|TRBJ2-3|.
TGTGCCAGCAGCGTAGAGGGGGGGGCGCTTTGGACAGATACGCAGTATTTT
CASSVEGGALWTDTQYF
>.|TRBV7-8|TRBJ1-2|.
TGTGCCAGCAGCTTACCGGGTGGAAGCTATGGCTACACCTTC
CASSLPGGSYGYTF
>TRBD1|TRBV5-1|TRBJ1-1|.
TGCGCCAGCAGCTTCCAGGGGGCCACTGAAGCTTTCTTT
CASSFQGATEAFF
>.|TRBV5-6|TRBJ1-5|.
TGTGCCAGCAGCTGGGGGGGGGCAGGAGGCAATCAGCCCCAGCATTTT
CASSWGGAGGNQPQHF
>.|TRBV5-6|TRBJ2-5|.
TGTGCCAGCAGCTTACTTGGAGTTGGGGAGACCCAGTACTTC
CASSLLGVGETQYF
>TRBD1|TRBV30|TRBJ1-5|.
TGTGCCTGGAGTCGACAGGGGGATCAGCCCCAGCATTTT
CAWSRQGDQPQHF
>.|TRBV5-1|TRBJ2-7|.
TGCGCCAGCAGCCTCAGGGAAGGGGGCGAGCAGTACTTC
CASSLREGGEQYF